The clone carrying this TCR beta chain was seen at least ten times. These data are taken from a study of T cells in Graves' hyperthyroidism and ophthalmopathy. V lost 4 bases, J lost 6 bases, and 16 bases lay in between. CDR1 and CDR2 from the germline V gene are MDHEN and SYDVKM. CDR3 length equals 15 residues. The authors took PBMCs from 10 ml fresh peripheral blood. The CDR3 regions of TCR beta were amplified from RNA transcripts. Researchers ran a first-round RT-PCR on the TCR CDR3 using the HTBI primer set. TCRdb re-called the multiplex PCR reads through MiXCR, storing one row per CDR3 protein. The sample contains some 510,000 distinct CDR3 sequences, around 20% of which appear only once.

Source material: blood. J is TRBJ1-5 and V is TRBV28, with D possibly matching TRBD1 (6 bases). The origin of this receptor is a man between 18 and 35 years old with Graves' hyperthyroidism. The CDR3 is CASSSLGARGQPQHF. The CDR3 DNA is TGTGCCAGCAGTTCTCTAGGAGCCAGGGGTCAGCCCCAGCATTTT.